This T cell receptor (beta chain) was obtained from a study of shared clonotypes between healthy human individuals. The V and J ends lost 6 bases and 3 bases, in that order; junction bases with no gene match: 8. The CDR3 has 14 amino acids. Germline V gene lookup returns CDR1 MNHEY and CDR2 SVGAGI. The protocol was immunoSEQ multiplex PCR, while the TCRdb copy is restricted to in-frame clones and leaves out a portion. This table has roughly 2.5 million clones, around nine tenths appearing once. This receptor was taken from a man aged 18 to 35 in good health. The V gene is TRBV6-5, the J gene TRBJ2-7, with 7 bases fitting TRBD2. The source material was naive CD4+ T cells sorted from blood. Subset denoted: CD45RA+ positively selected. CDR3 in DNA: TGTGCCAGCAGCCGGACTAGGATCCGCTACGAGCAGTACTTC. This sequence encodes CASSRTRIRYEQYF.